What follows describes a single T cell receptor beta chain. Germline V CDR1 and CDR2: MNHEY, SMNVEV (reference sequence). The CDR3 has 17 residues. Trimming removed 5 bases from V and 2 bases from J; junction bases left unmatched: 13. This sample was taken from a study of blood T cell repertoires in COVID-19. Study details: Samples taken during acute and convalescent COVID-19 were collected in the United States, Italy and Spain. PBMCs, B-cell-depleted T cells, or T cells provided the cDNA or gDNA that made up the material.

Original analysis: Quantification of nucleated cells was approximated via reference gene primer amplification. Clones were read by immunoSEQ multiplex PCR, and TCRdb kept only the in-frame ones, dropping some. That table is the source of V, J and clone size, and D and trimming were worked out from the DNA. In the table there are about 81,000 clones, approximately 86% of which are singletons. This receptor was obtained from a man in his 70s with acute or convalescent COVID-19. This chain connects TRBV27 to TRBJ1-1; 8 bases match TRBD1. The specimen sequenced was peripheral blood. The DNA for the CDR3 is TGTGCCAGCAGTCTCCGGACAGGGTGGGGGAAAAACACTGAAGCTTTCTTT. Translating it yields CASSLRTGWGKNTEAFF.